The present T cell receptor beta chain was sequenced within a study of post-analysis software for immune sequencing data. Looked up from germline, CDR1 is KGHDR and CDR2 is SFDVKD. This CDR3 region has 15 residues. Study observations and caveats: By F measure, strong co-clustering occurred among samples prepared in the same batch. Patients had higher frequencies than controls of about 5 TRBV segments, including TRBV5-6, TRBV5-1 and TRBV20-1.

Tagging with unique molecular identifiers was a feature of the TCR beta cDNA libraries. TCRdb processed the PCR reads anew with MiXCR; each CDR3 protein has one entry. In the table there are about 160,000 distinct CDR3 sequences, roughly 35% of which are singletons. On this clonotype: Its antigen is unknown.

Sequenced here: blood, sampled after autologous hematopoietic stem cell transplantation. The source of this sequence is a girl aged 10 to 17 with multiple sclerosis. The chain links TRBV24-1 to TRBJ2-7, with TRBD2 matching 9 bases. The J call may be faulty, since TRBJ2-5 better matches the DNA end. The CDR3 sequence is CATSDTGLAGETQYF. The DNA for the CDR3 is TGTGCCACCAGTGACACGGGACTAGCCGGGGAGACCCAGTACTTC.